This TCR beta chain was observed in a study of T cell clonality in common variable immunodeficiency. General study results and limits: TCRbeta clonality was increased in CVID versus healthy controls. Fewer deletions and N-nucleotide insertions were reportedly seen in common variable immunodeficiency TCR beta sequences. T cell subpopulation sequencing would be needed to explain CVID clonality.

The data were produced by immunoSEQ multiplex PCR, yet TCRdb's version contains in-frame clones alone and is incomplete. The sample offers about 15,000 clones and no singletons, the top ten holding approximately 12%. In the case of this clone: What it binds is unknown. The CDR3 end is not reached by the read, which stops 3 residues before it; the germline J gene fills it in.

Patients had low serum IgG, IgA and/or IgM and specific antibody deficiency. V shed 3 bases and J 5 bases; nucleotides not matched to a gene: 14. Per germline, CDR1 SGHRS and CDR2 YFSETQ. This CDR3 is built from 16 residues. The receptor's source is a human donor with common variable immunodeficiency. V is TRBV5-1 and J is TRBJ2-7, with 7 bases aligning to TRBD1. Sequencing was done on a sample of peripheral blood mononuclear cells. The sequenced CDR3 bases are TGCGCCAGCAGCTCAAGCACCGGGACAGTAATAAACGAG. Translated, it gives CASSSSTGTVINE. The entire CDR3 is CASSSSTGTVINEQYF.